Listed here is a single T cell receptor beta chain. TCRdb re-called the RT-PCR reads with MiXCR, one entry per CDR3 protein. This table holds more than 600,000 distinct CDR3 sequences, 12% to 15% found once. CDR3 length: 13 amino acids. Germline lookup yields CDR1 DFQATT and CDR2 SNEGSKA (reference sequence). V was trimmed by 7 bases and J by 6 bases, leaving 16 bases between them. V gene TRBV20-1 combines with J gene TRBJ2-1; tentatively, D is TRBD1 (5 bases). Input material: memory CD4+ T cells from blood. The sequence derives from a female donor in good health, serving as a healthy control. The DNA for the CDR3 is TGCAGTGGTGGGGCAGGCAACGTCAATGAGCAGTTCTTC. This encodes CSGGAGNVNEQFF.